Listed below are T cell receptor beta chains from one sample, sequenced in a study of blood T cell repertoires in COVID-19. The table came from immunoSEQ multiplex PCR; TCRdb's copy has only in-frame clones and leaves some out. The data show about 250,000 clones, about 87% seen once. Sequenced material: PBMCs or T cells enriched from blood (not recorded which). The receptors were gathered from a woman aged 45-65 years who had recovered from COVID-19. CDR3s include the opening cysteine and the closing phenylalanine or tryptophan. A D gene is named only where the DNA matches it firmly. Where a row states a size, it is once, few, many or the class of an expanded clone; other rows omit it.

TGTGCCAGCAGCAAGACTAGCGGGAAAGCGTATGAGCAGTTCTTC	CASSKTSGKAYEQFF	TRBJ2-1	TRBD2	TRBV5-6	NA
TGTGCCAGCAGCTTGGCTAACCGTGACGAGCGGGAGTGGTACAATGAGCAGTTCTTC	CASSLANRDEREWYNEQFF	TRBJ2-1	TRBD2	TRBV5-4	NA
TGTGCCAGCAGGGATCCACGCTACTTGAGCGACACGCAGTATTTT	CASRDPRYLSDTQYF	TRBJ2-3	NA	TRBV25-1	NA
TGTGCCAGTAGTACACAGGGCGGCGGGGAGCTGTTTTTT	CASSTQGGGELFF	TRBJ2-2	NA	TRBV19	NA
TGTGCCGGTGGGACAGGGGTTCAGCCCCAGCATTTT	CAGGTGVQPQHF	TRBJ1-5	TRBD1	TRBV6-5	once
TGTGCCAGCACCACAGGATTCTCGTATCGAGTTACGCAGTATTTT	CASTTGFSYRVTQYF	TRBJ2-3	NA	TRBV28	NA
TGTGCCAGCAGTTCCCCAAGCCGCAGACTAGCGGGAAGCCTCGACTCCTACAATGAGCAGTTCTTC	CASSSPSRRLAGSLDSYNEQFF	TRBJ2-1	TRBD2	TRBV28	once
TGCGCCAGCAGCAAGGGACTAGCGGGAGGGAGACATGAGCAGTTCTTC	CASSKGLAGGRHEQFF	TRBJ2-1	TRBD2	TRBV5-1	NA
TGTGCCAGCAGCTTAGTGGGGAGGGAGCCTGGTTACACCTTC	CASSLVGREPGYTF	TRBJ1-2	NA	TRBV7-2	NA
TGCGCCAGCAGCTTCGGCCCTACGGGTTCACCCCTCCACTTT	CASSFGPTGSPLHF	TRBJ1-6	NA	TRBV5-1	NA
TGTGCCAGCAGCCACAGAATACCGGGGACTAGCGGGAGGAGGTGCTACGAGCAGTACTTC	CASSHRIPGTSGRRCYEQYF	TRBJ2-7	TRBD2	TRBV7-8	once
TGTGCCAGCCACAGCACAGGGACGAGGGATACGCAGTATTTT	CASHSTGTRDTQYF	TRBJ2-3	NA	TRBV18	once
TGTGCCAGCCGCATGGACAGGGCTGGAAACACCATATATTTT	CASRMDRAGNTIYF	TRBJ1-3	TRBD1	TRBV18	few
TGTGCCAGCAGTGCCAGCCCACTGAGCGAGGTCAATGAGCAGTTCTTC	CASSASPLSEVNEQFF	TRBJ2-1	NA	TRBV6-1	NA
TGTGCCAGCAGTCCGGGCGGGGCCAGACGATTCAATGAGCAGTTCTTC	CASSPGGARRFNEQFF	TRBJ2-1	NA	TRBV28	NA
TGTGCCAGCAGCTTTGAAGCGGGACTAGCGGGAGGTCGAGGGGCAGATACGCAGTATTTT	CASSFEAGLAGGRGADTQYF	TRBJ2-3	TRBD2	TRBV5-8	NA
TGTGCCTGGAGTCGTACTTACGAAAAAAAGCGCCGACCCAATGGGGCTTTCTTT	CAWSRTYEKKRRPNGAFF	TRBJ1-1	NA	TRBV30	NA
TGTGCCAGCAGCCAAGTAGGGAGCTCCTACAATGAGCAGTTCTTC	CASSQVGSSYNEQFF	TRBJ2-1	NA	TRBV14	NA
TGCGCCAGCAGCCGGTTCACAGGGGACACTGAAGCTTTCTTT	CASSRFTGDTEAFF	TRBJ1-1	TRBD1	TRBV4-1	NA
TGTGCCAGCTCACCAGACCAGGGGGCGCTTGGCGAGCAGTACTTC	CASSPDQGALGEQYF	TRBJ2-7	TRBD1	TRBV18	NA
TGTGCCAGCAGCGCTACCGGGACTACCTACAATGAGCAGTTCTTC	CASSATGTTYNEQFF	TRBJ2-1	TRBD2	TRBV9	NA
TGTGCCAGCAGCTTGTGGGACAGGGTTGTCTATGGCTACACCTTC	CASSLWDRVVYGYTF	TRBJ1-2	TRBD1	TRBV7-9	once
TGCGCCAGCAGCTTGCAGGGTCAAGCCTATGGCTACACCTTC	CASSLQGQAYGYTF	TRBJ1-2	NA	TRBV5-1	NA
TGTGCCAGCAGCTTAGATTTTGGGACTAGCGGGAGAACGGGCGAGCAGTACTTC	CASSLDFGTSGRTGEQYF	TRBJ2-7	TRBD2	TRBV11-2	NA
TGTGCCAGCAGCTTGTCGGGACTAGGAGGCGATGAGCAGTTCTTC	CASSLSGLGGDEQFF	TRBJ2-1	TRBD2	TRBV5-6	NA
TGTGCCAGCAGTTTATTATACGGGGGAGCCACTGAAGCTTTCTTT	CASSLLYGGATEAFF	TRBJ1-1	NA	TRBV27	NA
TGTGCCAGCAGCATTAGTGGCTCCTACAATGAGCAGTTCTTC	CASSISGSYNEQFF	TRBJ2-1	NA	TRBV6-5	NA
TGTGCCAGCAGCGTAGGAACCGCAGATAATGAAAAACTGTTTTTT	CASSVGTADNEKLFF	TRBJ1-4	NA	TRBV9	NA
TGTGCCTGGAGTGGGTCCTTGACAGCAACTAATGAAAAACTGTTTTTT	CAWSGSLTATNEKLFF	TRBJ1-4	NA	TRBV30	NA
TGTGCCAGCAGCTTAGAGAGACAGGTTCACCCCCGGTGGGAGCAGTACTTC	CASSLERQVHPRWEQYF	TRBJ2-7	NA	TRBV7-8	NA
TGTGCCAGCAGTCCACTGGGACAGGGGGTCGAAGAGACCCAGTACTTC	CASSPLGQGVEETQYF	TRBJ2-5	TRBD1	TRBV28	NA
TGTGCCAGTAAAGACAGCATCCATCAGCCCCAGCATTTT	CASKDSIHQPQHF	TRBJ1-5	NA	TRBV19	NA
TGTGCCAGCAGCCCAGACAGGACCCCTGAAGCTTTCTTT	CASSPDRTPEAFF	TRBJ1-1	NA	TRBV12-3/TRBV12-4	NA
TGTGCCAGCAGCTTCAGGACAGGGCAGGAGCAGTACTTC	CASSFRTGQEQYF	TRBJ2-7	TRBD1	TRBV7-6	once
TGTGCCAGCAGCCTGAAAACAGTAGGTGGCTACACCTTC	CASSLKTVGGYTF	TRBJ1-2	NA	TRBV3-1/TRBV3-2	NA
TGTGCCAGCAGCCTGGAACTAGGATTCGTTCAGGAGACCCAGTACTTC	CASSLELGFVQETQYF	TRBJ2-5	NA	TRBV3-1/TRBV3-2	once
TGTGCCAGCGGACAGAGCAATCAGCCCCAGCATTTT	CASGQSNQPQHF	TRBJ1-5	NA	TRBV27	NA
TGCGCCAGCAGCCAAGGTGGTATAGCCCCCGAGCAGTACTTC	CASSQGGIAPEQYF	TRBJ2-7	NA	TRBV4-3	NA
TGTGCCAGTAGTATAGAACGCCCCCGAGGACAGAGGCTTGAAGCTTTCTTT	CASSIERPRGQRLEAFF	TRBJ1-1	NA	TRBV19	once
TGCAGTGCTAGTGTCTGGGACAGGGGACCAGATACGCAGTATTTT	CSASVWDRGPDTQYF	TRBJ2-3	TRBD1	TRBV20-1	NA
TGTGCCAGCTCACCACAGACCGGGACAGGGTTGATCTATGGCTACACCTTC	CASSPQTGTGLIYGYTF	TRBJ1-2	TRBD1	TRBV18	NA
TGTGCCTGGAGTGTCCAGGACACAGATACGCAGTATTTT	CAWSVQDTDTQYF	TRBJ2-3	NA	TRBV30	NA
TGTGCCACCAGCAGACCCTATCAAGTTACAGCGGGGTTGCCCCAGCATTTT	CATSRPYQVTAGLPQHF	TRBJ1-5	NA	TRBV15	NA
TGTGCCAGCAGCTTAGATCGAGGGAGGGATCAGTTCTTC	CASSLDRGRDQFF	TRBJ2-1	TRBD2	TRBV11-3	NA
TGTGCCAGCAGCTCCCCGGGACAAGACAACTATGGCTACACCTTC	CASSSPGQDNYGYTF	TRBJ1-2	NA	TRBV6-5	NA
TGCGCCAGAATCATATATCCCCGGGGAGGGAGGGTTGCTTGGGCTTTCTTT	CARIIYPRGGRVAWAFF	TRBJ1-1	NA	TRBV10-1	once
TGTGCCAGCAGCTCCACCGGGACAGGGGGCGCCGGGAACTATGGCTACACCTTC	CASSSTGTGGAGNYGYTF	TRBJ1-2	TRBD1	TRBV7-9	once
TGCAGCGGCGGGACTTCGTACGAGCAGTACTTC	CSGGTSYEQYF	TRBJ2-7	NA	TRBV29-1	NA
TGTGCCACTGGGACTAGTAGCACCGGGGAGCTGTTTTTT	CATGTSSTGELFF	TRBJ2-2	TRBD2	TRBV24-1	NA
TGTGCCAGCATCTCCGCATTACACTCTGGAAACACCATATATTTT	CASISALHSGNTIYF	TRBJ1-3	NA	TRBV5-6	NA
TGTGCCAGCACCACCTCGGGGGGATATAGCAATCAGCCCCAGCATTTT	CASTTSGGYSNQPQHF	TRBJ1-5	NA	TRBV28	NA